A single sample gave rise to the 29 T cell receptor beta chains below, sequenced in a study of cytomegalovirus exposure and HLA in healthy donors. Produced via immunoSEQ multiplex PCR; TCRdb's table is partial and in-frame only. The sample includes 150,000 to 200,000 clones, around 84% of them seen just once. The source material was PBMCs. The receptor source for this set is a young man in good health and CMV-seropositive.

This sequence joins TRBV27 and TRBJ2-6, with TRBD1 identical over 12 bases. The CDR3 length is 17 residues. The V gene's germline CDR1 is MNHEY and CDR2 SMNVEV (reference sequence). V lost 7 bases to trimming and J lost 2 bases; unmatched junction nucleotides: 6. The CDR3 DNA reads TGTGCCAGCACCCCGGGACAGGGGGCTGCTGGGGCCAACGTCCTGACTTTC. Its protein product is CASTPGQGAAGANVLTF.

The chain carries TRBV30 and TRBJ2-7, with a possible D match to TRBD1 (6 bases). CDR1 GTSNPN and CDR2 SVGIG come from the germline V gene (reference sequence). V was shortened by 4 bases and J by 3 bases, with 13 bases between the two germline ends. This CDR3 has 13 amino acids. The CDR3 loop is CAWTETGFYEQYF. CDR3 DNA sequence: TGTGCCTGGACTGAGACAGGATTCTACGAGCAGTACTTC.

The chain carries TRBV15 and TRBJ2-5; a weak D match, TRBD1 (6 bases). Trimming cost V 0 bases and J 1 base, with 9 bases left between them. Germline values: CDR1 LNHNV, CDR2 YYDKDF (reference sequence). CDR3 size: 15 residues. The CDR3 loop is CATSREGHLQETQYF. Here the CDR3 DNA reads TGTGCCACCAGCAGAGAGGGACATCTCCAAGAGACCCAGTACTTC.

The chain couples TRBV28 to TRBJ2-3; TRBD2 agrees at 7 bases. Trimming removed 7 bases from V and 2 bases from J; junction bases left unmatched: 15. The CDR3 extends over 17 amino acids. The germline gives CDR1 MDHEN, CDR2 SYDVKM. CDR3 nucleotides: TGTGCCAGCATTTCGCGAGCGGGGACTCGGTCCACAGATACGCAGTATTTT. Translated, it gives CASISRAGTRSTDTQYF.

This chain connects TRBV4-2 to TRBJ2-2; 8 nucleotides align to TRBD1. The V gene end was trimmed by 1 base and the J gene end by 8 bases; junction bases not matched to a gene: 9. The CDR3 totals 16 residues. Germline CDR1 reads LGHNA; CDR2 reads YNFKEQ. This chain's CDR3 is CASSQALGTGVGELFF. The CDR3 DNA reads as TGTGCCAGCAGCCAAGCCCTAGGGACAGGCGTGGGGGAGCTGTTTTTT.

This chain uses TRBV6-5 with TRBJ2-3; TRBD2 matches at 11 bases. After removal of 7 bases from V and 4 bases from J, the junction contained 4 bases not matched to a gene. Germline loops: CDR1 MNHEY, CDR2 SVGAGI. CDR3 length: 14 amino acids. The CDR3 loop reads CASTPSGRPDTQYF. Here the CDR3 DNA reads TGTGCCAGCACTCCTAGCGGGAGGCCAGATACGCAGTATTTT.

This clone was observed once. The V gene is TRBV18, the J gene TRBJ2-7; TRBD1 is a possible D gene (6 bases). This CDR3 is built from 14 residues. Trimming removed 2 bases from V and 0 bases from J, with 8 bases in between. Germline CDR1 and CDR2: KGHSH and LQKENI. The CDR3 region is CASSPDRTSYEQYF. The CDR3 DNA follows: TGTGCCAGCTCACCAGACAGGACCTCCTACGAGCAGTACTTC.

The chain combines TRBV5-6 with TRBJ1-2; TRBD1 matches at 10 bases. V lost 5 bases to trimming and J lost 0 bases; unmatched junction nucleotides: 10. CDR3 length: 17 residues. The V gene's germline CDR1 is SGHDT and CDR2 YYEEEE. Here the CDR3 reads CASSPGQGGRANYGYTF. DNA for the CDR3: TGTGCCAGCAGTCCCGGACAGGGGGGGAGAGCTAACTATGGCTACACCTTC.

Worth noting for this clone: The sample contains more than one DNA sequence encoding this CDR3. The CDR3 spells CASSSQGAGTEAFF. The CDR3 region has the DNA TGCGCCAGCAGCTCACAGGGGGCCGGCACTGAAGCTTTCTTT. This chain uses TRBV5-1 with TRBJ1-1; 9 bases agree with TRBD1. V was pared by 3 bases and J by 4 bases, with 4 bases of the junction left unmatched. The CDR3 length is 14 residues. Germline CDR1 and CDR2: SGHRS and YFSETQ.

The rearrangement links TRBV11-2 to TRBJ2-3; TRBD2 might be the D (6 bases). The V end was cut by 4 bases, the J end by 4 bases, with 24 bases between. The V gene's germline CDR1 is SGHAT and CDR2 FQNNGV. CDR3 length: 18 amino acids. CDR3 nucleotides: TGTGCCAGCAGCTCCACTAGCCGCGACCTAACGCAGGCAGATACGCAGTATTTT. This encodes CASSSTSRDLTQADTQYF.

J is TRBJ2-7 and V is TRBV20-1; 7 bases are shared with TRBD2. Germline CDR1 reads DFQATT; CDR2 reads SNEGSKA (reference sequence). V was pared by 6 bases and J by 7 bases, with 6 bases of the junction left unmatched. The CDR3 is made up of 11 amino acids. This CDR3 is CSAGGVREQYF. The CDR3 DNA reads as TGCAGTGCGGGGGGGGTTCGAGAGCAGTACTTC.

This clone was counted only a few times. The chain couples TRBV6-5 to TRBJ2-7, with 10 bases that match TRBD1. CDR1 is MNHEY and CDR2 is SVGAGI in the germline V gene. The CDR3 sequence is 13 residues long. Trimming took 3 bases from V and 6 from J; bases not matched to a gene: 2. CDR3 DNA: TGTGCCAGCAGTTATGACAGGGGGCTCGAGCAGTACTTC. It translates to CASSYDRGLEQYF.

The CDR3 region is CASSLEGGYGYTF. CDR3 DNA sequence: TGTGCCAGCAGCTTAGAAGGAGGGTATGGCTACACCTTC. The rearrangement links TRBV7-3 to TRBJ1-2; D gene uncertain. This CDR3 has 13 amino acids. Per germline, CDR1 SGHTA and CDR2 FQGTGA. V lost 2 bases, J lost 5 bases, and 9 bases lay in between.

The V and J genes are TRBV30 and TRBJ2-2, with D unresolved. Looked up from germline, CDR1 is GTSNPN and CDR2 is SVGIG (reference sequence). The CDR3 contains 13 residues. Trimming left V 1 base short and J 5 bases short, with 8 bases between. This CDR3 reads CAWSAVMTGELFF. The CDR3 DNA sequence: TGTGCCTGGAGTGCAGTCATGACCGGGGAGCTGTTTTTT.

The chain couples TRBV28 to TRBJ2-5, with D perhaps TRBD1 (6 bases). Germline CDR1 and CDR2: MDHEN and SYDVKM. Deletions cut 3 bases from V and 3 bases from J, with 23 bases between. The CDR3 consists of 18 residues. The CDR3 region has the DNA TGTGCCAGCAGTTTGACGGGGCAGGGGTTGGTATATAAAGAGACCCAGTACTTC. Residues: CASSLTGQGLVYKETQYF.

This clone has a handful of counts. The chain carries TRBV6-1 and TRBJ2-3; possibly TRBD2 for D (7 bases). The CDR3 totals 14 residues. The V end lost 4 bases, the J end lost 5 bases, and 13 bases lay between the germline ends. Germline lookup yields CDR1 MNHNS and CDR2 SASEGT. For the CDR3, the DNA is TGTGCCAGCAGTGTATCGGGGGGCGGAGATACGCAGTATTTT. Protein sequence: CASSVSGGGDTQYF.

The rearrangement uses TRBV28 and TRBJ2-1, with a possible D match to TRBD2 (5 bases). Germline V lookup: CDR1 MDHEN, CDR2 SYDVKM. The CDR3 loop spans 13 amino acids. V shed 8 bases and J shed 3 bases, with 11 bases lying between them. CDR3 bases: TGTGCCAGCTCCAGAGGAGGCTACAATGAGCAGTTCTTC. This encodes CASSRGGYNEQFF.

The chain carries TRBV2 and TRBJ2-3, with 7 bases that match TRBD2. Germline V lookup: CDR1 SNHLY, CDR2 FYNNEI. This CDR3 region has 15 residues. With 2 bases clipped from V and 1 base from J, the junction kept 3 bases outside the gene matches. CDR3 DNA: TGTGCCAGCAGTGAACTAGCGGCCCGCACAGATACGCAGTATTTT. Amino acid sequence: CASSELAARTDTQYF. The full variable domain, with the rest looked up from reference TRBV2 and TRBJ2-3, is EPEVTQTPSHQVTQMGQEVILRCVPISNHLYFYWYRQILGQKVEFLVSFYNNEISEKSEIFDDQFSVERPDGSNFTLKIRSTKLEDSAMYFCASSELAARTDTQYFGPGTRLTVL.

The chain carries TRBV5-1 and TRBJ1-1, with a possible D match to TRBD1 (6 bases). The CDR3 is 13 amino acids. Trimming pared 4 bases from V and 1 base from J, leaving 8 bases between. The germline CDR1 and CDR2 sequences are SGHRS and YFSETQ. The CDR3 DNA reads TGCGCCAGCAGCGCCAGGGGGAACACTGAAGCTTTCTTT. Its translation: CASSARGNTEAFF.

The V gene is TRBV27, the J gene TRBJ2-5; 12 bases fit TRBD1. J gave up 5 bases and V 3 bases, and 7 bases lay outside the gene matches. This CDR3 region has 16 residues. In germline, CDR1 is MNHEY, CDR2 SMNVEV (reference sequence). The CDR3 protein is CASSFGTGGAEETQYF. CDR3 bases: TGTGCCAGCAGTTTCGGGACAGGGGGCGCCGAGGAGACCCAGTACTTC.

This clone was counted a single time. The chain combines TRBV27 with TRBJ2-3, with TRBD1 as a possible D gene (6 bases). Germline values: CDR1 MNHEY, CDR2 SMNVEV (reference sequence). The CDR3 is 15 residues long. Trimming left V 5 bases short and J 4 bases short, with 16 bases between. The CDR3 region is CASSRRGIVSDTQYF. In DNA, the CDR3 is TGTGCCAGCAGTCGAAGGGGGATAGTATCAGATACGCAGTATTTT.

CDR3 in amino acids: CASSVVPAERYEQYF. CDR3 sequence (DNA): TGTGCCAGCAGCGTAGTCCCAGCGGAGAGGTACGAGCAGTACTTC. The chain is built from TRBV9 and TRBJ2-7; D possibly corresponds to TRBD2 (5 bases). The germline CDR1 and CDR2 sequences are SGDLS and YYNGEE. The CDR3 has 15 amino acids. Trimming shortened V by 0 bases and J by 4 bases, and 14 bases separated the two germline ends.

The V call is TRBV7-9, the J call TRBJ2-2; 7 nucleotides line up with TRBD2. This CDR3 comprises 16 residues. V dropped 1 base and J dropped 6; count of bases not matched to a gene: 8. CDR1 and CDR2 (germline): SEHNR, FQNEAQ (reference sequence). CDR3 nucleotide sequence: TGTGCCAGCAGCTTAGTGGCGGGGGAACGGTCCGGGGAGCTGTTTTTT. Protein: CASSLVAGERSGELFF. The whole variable domain, remainder taken from reference TRBV7-9 and TRBJ2-2, is DTGVSQNPRHKITKRGQNVTFRCDPISEHNRLYWYRQTLGQGPEFLTYFQNEAQLEKSRLLSDRFSAERPKGSFSTLEIQRTEQGDSAMYLCASSLVAGERSGELFFGEGSRLTVL.

The J gene is TRBJ2-5, the V gene TRBV27; the D is unclear. This CDR3 comprises 14 residues. CDR1 and CDR2 from the germline V gene are MNHEY and SMNVEV (reference sequence). V gave up 0 bases and J gave up 2 bases, with 7 bases separating them. The CDR3 spells CASSLSTSQETQYF. In nucleotides, the CDR3 is TGTGCCAGCAGTTTATCTACAAGTCAAGAGACCCAGTACTTC.

The rearrangement links TRBV13 to TRBJ2-5, with D possibly TRBD1 on 6 matching bases. The CDR3 has 13 amino acids. The germline V gene has CDR1 PRHDT and CDR2 FYEKMQ (reference sequence). V was shortened by 5 bases and J by 3 bases, with 10 bases between the two germline ends. CDR3 bases: TGTGCCAGCAGCCTTTACAGGGAAGAGACCCAGTACTTC. Its protein is CASSLYREETQYF.

This clone has a single count. The chain employs TRBV5-4 and TRBJ2-6; D possibly corresponds to TRBD1 (5 bases). This CDR3 has 15 residues. Per germline, CDR1 SGHNT and CDR2 YYREEE (reference sequence). V lost 0 bases to trimming and J lost 3 bases, with 7 bases between them. CDR3 sequence reads: CASSLGGVGANVLTF. The CDR3 nucleotides are TGTGCCAGCAGCTTGGGGGGCGTTGGGGCCAACGTCCTGACTTTC.

This clone was recorded once. The rearrangement links TRBV18 to TRBJ2-7; D possibly corresponds to TRBD1 (6 bases). V lost 3 bases to trimming and J lost 0 bases, with 12 bases between them. CDR3 length equals 15 residues. The germline V gene has CDR1 KGHSH and CDR2 LQKENI. In DNA form, the CDR3 reads TGTGCCAGCTCACCGGCAGGGGATAGCTCCTACGAGCAGTACTTC. It is translated as CASSPAGDSSYEQYF. Using reference TRBV18 and TRBJ2-7 for the parts outside the CDR3, the full variable domain is NAGVMQNPRHLVRRRGQEARLRCSPMKGHSHVYWYRQLPEEGLKFMVYLQKENIIDESGMPKERFSAEFPKEGPSILRIQQVVRGDSAAYFCASSPAGDSSYEQYFGPGTRLTVT.

This chain connects TRBV30 to TRBJ2-7; D uncertain. Trimming took 2 bases from V and 3 from J, leaving 5 bases between them. This CDR3 comprises 11 residues. The V gene's germline CDR1 is GTSNPN and CDR2 SVGIG (reference sequence). The CDR3 DNA is TGTGCCTGGAGTCTACTCTACGAGCAGTACTTC. It encodes CAWSLLYEQYF.

In this sample, this clone turned up once. The V gene is TRBV9, the J gene TRBJ2-2, with D unclear. Germline assignment: CDR1 SGDLS and CDR2 YYNGEE. This CDR3 comprises 12 residues. V dropped 2 bases and J dropped 6 bases, with 5 bases sitting between them. The CDR3 bases are TGTGCCAGCAGCGTTTCTTCCGGGGAGCTGTTTTTT. Its translation: CASSVSSGELFF.